This TCR beta chain is from a study of PD-L1 blockade in urothelial cancer. Produced via immunoSEQ multiplex PCR; TCRdb's table is partial and in-frame only. The sample lists approximately 100,000 clones; roughly nine tenths were seen once. The CDR3 contains 18 residues. V shed 1 base and J shed 4 bases, with 22 bases lying between them. The germline V gene has CDR1 LGHNA and CDR2 YNFKEQ. The sample in question was PBMCs, obtained around atezolizumab (anti-PD-L1) treatment. The genes are TRBV4-2 and TRBJ2-5; D might be TRBD1 (6 bases). The sequence derives from a woman older than 75 with urothelial cancer. The CDR3 nucleotides are TGTGCCAGCAGCCAAGCCCAGGCTCCAGGGGTACTGGCAGAGACCCAGTACTTC. The encoded protein is CASSQAQAPGVLAETQYF.